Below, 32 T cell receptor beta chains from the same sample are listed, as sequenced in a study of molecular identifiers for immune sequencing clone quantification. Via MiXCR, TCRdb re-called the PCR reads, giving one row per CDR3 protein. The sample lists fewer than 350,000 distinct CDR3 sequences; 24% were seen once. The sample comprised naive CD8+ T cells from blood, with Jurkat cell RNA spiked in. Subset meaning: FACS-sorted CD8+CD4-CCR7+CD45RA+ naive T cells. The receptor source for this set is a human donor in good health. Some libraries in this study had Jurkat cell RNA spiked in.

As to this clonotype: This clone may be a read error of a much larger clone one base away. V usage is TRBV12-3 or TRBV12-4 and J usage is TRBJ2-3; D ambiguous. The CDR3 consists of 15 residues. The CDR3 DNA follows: TGTGCCAGCAGTTTATTTAAAGAAGACACAGATGCGCAGTATTTT. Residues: CASSLFKEDTDAQYF.

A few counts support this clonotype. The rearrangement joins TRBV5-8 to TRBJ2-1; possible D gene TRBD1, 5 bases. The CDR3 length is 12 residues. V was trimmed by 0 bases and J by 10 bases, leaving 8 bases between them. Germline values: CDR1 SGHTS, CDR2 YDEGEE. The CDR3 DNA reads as TGTGCCAGCAGCTTGGGGGCAGGGGAGCAGTTCTTC. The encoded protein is CASSLGAGEQFF.

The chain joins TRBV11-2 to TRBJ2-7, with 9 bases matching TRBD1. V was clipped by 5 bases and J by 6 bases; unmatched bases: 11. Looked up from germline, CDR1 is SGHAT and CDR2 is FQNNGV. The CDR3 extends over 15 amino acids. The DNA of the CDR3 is TGTGCCAGCAGCCCCCCGGACAGGGGTATGGGCGAGCAGTACTTC. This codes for CASSPPDRGMGEQYF.

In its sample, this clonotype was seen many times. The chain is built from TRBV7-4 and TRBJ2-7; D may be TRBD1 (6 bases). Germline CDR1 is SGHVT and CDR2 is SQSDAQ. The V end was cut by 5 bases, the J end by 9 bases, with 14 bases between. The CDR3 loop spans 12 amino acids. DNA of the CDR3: TGTGCCAGCAGCAGGGACATCGATTGGCAGTACTTC. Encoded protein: CASSRDIDWQYF.

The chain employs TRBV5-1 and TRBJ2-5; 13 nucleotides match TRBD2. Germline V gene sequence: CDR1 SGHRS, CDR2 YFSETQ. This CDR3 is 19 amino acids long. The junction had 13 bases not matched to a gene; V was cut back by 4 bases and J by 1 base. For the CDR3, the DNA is TGCGCCAGCAGCCCCAGACTAGCGGGAGGCCCAGCACCCCAAGAGACCCAGTACTTC. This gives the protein CASSPRLAGGPAPQETQYF.

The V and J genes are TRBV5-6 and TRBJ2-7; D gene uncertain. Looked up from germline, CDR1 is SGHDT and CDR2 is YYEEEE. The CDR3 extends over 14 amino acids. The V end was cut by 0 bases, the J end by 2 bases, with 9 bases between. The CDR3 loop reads CASSLGRKPYEQYF. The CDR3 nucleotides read TGTGCCAGCAGCTTGGGCAGAAAACCCTACGAGCAGTACTTC.

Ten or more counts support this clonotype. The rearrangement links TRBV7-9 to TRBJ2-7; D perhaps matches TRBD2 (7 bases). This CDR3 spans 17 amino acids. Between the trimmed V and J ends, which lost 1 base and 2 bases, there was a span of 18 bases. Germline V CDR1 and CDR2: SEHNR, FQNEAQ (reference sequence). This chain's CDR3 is CASSLGPGGYPTYEQYF. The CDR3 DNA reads TGTGCCAGCAGCTTAGGGCCGGGGGGCTACCCGACCTACGAGCAGTACTTC.

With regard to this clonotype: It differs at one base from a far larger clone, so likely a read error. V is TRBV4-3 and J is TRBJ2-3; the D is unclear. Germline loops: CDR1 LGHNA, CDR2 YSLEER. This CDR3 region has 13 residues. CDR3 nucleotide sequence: TGCGCCAGCAGCCAAGGGTCCACAGATACGCAGTGTTTT. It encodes CASSQGSTDTQCF.

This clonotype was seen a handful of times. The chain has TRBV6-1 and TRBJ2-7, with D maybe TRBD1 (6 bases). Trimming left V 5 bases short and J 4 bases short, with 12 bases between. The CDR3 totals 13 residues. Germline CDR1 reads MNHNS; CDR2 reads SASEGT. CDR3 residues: CASSSDSLYEQYF. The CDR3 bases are TGTGCCAGCAGTTCGGACAGTTTGTACGAGCAGTACTTC.

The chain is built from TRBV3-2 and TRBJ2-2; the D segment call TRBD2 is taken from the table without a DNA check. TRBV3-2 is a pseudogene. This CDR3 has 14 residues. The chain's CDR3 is CASASGSRTGELFF. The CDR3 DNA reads TGTGCCAGCGCCAGTGGGAGTCGGACCGGGGAGCTGTTTTTT.

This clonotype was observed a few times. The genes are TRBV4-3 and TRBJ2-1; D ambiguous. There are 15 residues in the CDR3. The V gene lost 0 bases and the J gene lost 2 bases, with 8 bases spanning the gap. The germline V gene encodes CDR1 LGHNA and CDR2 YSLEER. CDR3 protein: CASSQDAVTYNEQFF. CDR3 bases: TGCGCCAGCAGCCAAGATGCGGTGACCTACAATGAGCAGTTCTTC.

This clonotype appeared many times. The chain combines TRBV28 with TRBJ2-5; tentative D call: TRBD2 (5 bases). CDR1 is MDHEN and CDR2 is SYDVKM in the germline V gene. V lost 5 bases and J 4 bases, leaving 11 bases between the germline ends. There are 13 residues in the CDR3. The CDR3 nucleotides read TGTGCCAGCAGTCGAGAGGGTCCAGAGACCCAGTACTTC. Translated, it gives CASSREGPETQYF. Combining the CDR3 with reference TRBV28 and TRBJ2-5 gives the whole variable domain DVKVTQSSRYLVKRTGEKVFLECVQDMDHENMFWYRQDPGLGLRLIYFSYDVKMKEKGDIPEGYSVSREKKERFSLILESASTNQTSMYLCASSREGPETQYFGPGTRLLVL.

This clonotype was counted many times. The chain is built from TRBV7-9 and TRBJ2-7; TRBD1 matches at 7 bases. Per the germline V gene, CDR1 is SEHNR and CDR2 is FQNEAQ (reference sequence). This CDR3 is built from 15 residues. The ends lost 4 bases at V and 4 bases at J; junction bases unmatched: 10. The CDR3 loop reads CASSSTGEAEYEQYF. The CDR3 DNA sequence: TGTGCCAGCAGCTCCACAGGGGAAGCGGAGTACGAGCAGTACTTC.

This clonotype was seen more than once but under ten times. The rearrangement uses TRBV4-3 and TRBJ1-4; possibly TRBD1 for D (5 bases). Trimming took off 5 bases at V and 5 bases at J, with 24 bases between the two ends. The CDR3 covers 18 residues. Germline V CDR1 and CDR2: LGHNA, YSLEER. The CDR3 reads CASSSSGTVVPSNEKLFF. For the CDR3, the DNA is TGCGCCAGCAGCTCGTCCGGGACCGTTGTACCGAGCAATGAAAAACTGTTTTTT.

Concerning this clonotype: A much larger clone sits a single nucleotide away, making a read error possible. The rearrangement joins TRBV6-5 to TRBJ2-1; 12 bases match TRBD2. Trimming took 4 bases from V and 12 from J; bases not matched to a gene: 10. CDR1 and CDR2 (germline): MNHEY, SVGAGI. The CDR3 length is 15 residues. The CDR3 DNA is TGTGCCAGCAGTTTACTAGCGGGGGGCCGAGGATTGCAGTTCTTC. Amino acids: CASSLLAGGRGLQFF.

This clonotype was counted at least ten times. The CDR3 loop reads CASSYYGSSSYEQYF. The CDR3 coding sequence is TGTGCCAGCAGTTACTACGGTTCTAGCTCCTACGAGCAGTACTTC. The chain links TRBV6-5 to TRBJ2-7; no reliable D call. From germline, CDR1 is MNHEY and CDR2 SVGAGI. Trimming removed 1 base at V and 0 bases at J, with 10 bases between. The CDR3 contains 15 residues.

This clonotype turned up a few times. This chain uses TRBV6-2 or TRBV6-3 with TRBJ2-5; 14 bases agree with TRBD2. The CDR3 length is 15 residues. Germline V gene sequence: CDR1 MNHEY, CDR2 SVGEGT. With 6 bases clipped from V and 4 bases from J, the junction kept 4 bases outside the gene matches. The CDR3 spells CASSRLAGGLETQYF. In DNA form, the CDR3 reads TGTGCCAGCAGCCGACTAGCGGGGGGGCTAGAGACCCAGTACTTC.

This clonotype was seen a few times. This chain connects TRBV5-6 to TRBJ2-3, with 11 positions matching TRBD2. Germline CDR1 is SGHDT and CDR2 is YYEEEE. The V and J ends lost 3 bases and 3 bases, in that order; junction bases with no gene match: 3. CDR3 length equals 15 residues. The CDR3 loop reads CASSYRLAGTDTQYF. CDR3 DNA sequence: TGTGCCAGCAGCTACCGACTAGCGGGGACAGATACGCAGTATTTT.

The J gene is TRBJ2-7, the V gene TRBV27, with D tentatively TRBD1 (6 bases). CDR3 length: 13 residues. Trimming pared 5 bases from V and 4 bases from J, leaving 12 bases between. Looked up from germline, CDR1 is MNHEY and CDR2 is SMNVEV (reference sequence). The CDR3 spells CASSPGEVYEQYF. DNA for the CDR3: TGTGCCAGCAGTCCAGGGGAAGTATACGAGCAGTACTTC.

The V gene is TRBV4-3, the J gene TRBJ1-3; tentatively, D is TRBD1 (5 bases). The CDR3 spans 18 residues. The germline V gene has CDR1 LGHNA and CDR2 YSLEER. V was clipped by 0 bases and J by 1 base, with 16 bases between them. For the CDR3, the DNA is TGCGCCAGCAGCCAAGATCGAGTGAACAGGCTATCTGGAAACACCATATATTTT. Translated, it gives CASSQDRVNRLSGNTIYF.

The CDR3 here is CASTTGLTEAFF. Written as DNA, the CDR3 is TGTGCCAGCACGACAGGGTTAACTGAAGCTTTCTTT. The V call is TRBV6-1, the J call TRBJ1-1; the match to TRBD1 covers 7 bases. V lost 7 bases, J lost 5 bases, and 4 bases stayed unmatched. The CDR3 sequence is 12 residues long. Germline V lookup: CDR1 MNHNS, CDR2 SASEGT.

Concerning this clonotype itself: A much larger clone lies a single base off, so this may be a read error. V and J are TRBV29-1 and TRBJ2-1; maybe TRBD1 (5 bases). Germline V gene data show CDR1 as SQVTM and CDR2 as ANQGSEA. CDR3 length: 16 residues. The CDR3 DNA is TGCAACGTTGAAGATCCTTCCAGGGCCGTCTACAATGAGCAGTTCTTC. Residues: CNVEDPSRAVYNEQFF.

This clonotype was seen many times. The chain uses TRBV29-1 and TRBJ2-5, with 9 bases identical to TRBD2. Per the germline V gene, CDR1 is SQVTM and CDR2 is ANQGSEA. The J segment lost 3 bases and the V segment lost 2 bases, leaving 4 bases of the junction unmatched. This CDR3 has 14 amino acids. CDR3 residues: CSVELVAGEETQYF. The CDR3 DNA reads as TGCAGCGTTGAATTGGTAGCGGGAGAAGAGACCCAGTACTTC.

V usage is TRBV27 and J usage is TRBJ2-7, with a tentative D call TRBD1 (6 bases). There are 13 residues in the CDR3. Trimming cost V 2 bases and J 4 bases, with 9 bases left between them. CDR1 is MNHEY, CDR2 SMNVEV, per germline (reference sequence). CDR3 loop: CASSLADRYEQYF. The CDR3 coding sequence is TGTGCCAGCAGTTTAGCGGACAGATACGAGCAGTACTTC.

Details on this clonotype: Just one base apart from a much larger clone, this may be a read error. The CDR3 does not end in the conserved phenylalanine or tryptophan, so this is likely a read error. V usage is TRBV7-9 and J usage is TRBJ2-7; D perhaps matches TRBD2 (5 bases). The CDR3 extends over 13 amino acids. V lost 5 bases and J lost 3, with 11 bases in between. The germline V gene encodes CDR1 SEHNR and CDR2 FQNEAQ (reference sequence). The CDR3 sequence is CASSPPRDYEQYC. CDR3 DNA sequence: TGTGCCAGCAGCCCGCCGAGGGACTACGAGCAGTACTGC.

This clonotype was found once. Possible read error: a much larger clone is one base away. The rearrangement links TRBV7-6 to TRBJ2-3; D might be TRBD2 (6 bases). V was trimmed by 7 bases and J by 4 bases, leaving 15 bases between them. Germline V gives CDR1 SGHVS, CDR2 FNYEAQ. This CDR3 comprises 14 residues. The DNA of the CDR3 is TGTGCCAGCAACCAGTACGGGGGAGCAGATACGCAGTATTTT. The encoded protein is CASNQYGGADTQYF.

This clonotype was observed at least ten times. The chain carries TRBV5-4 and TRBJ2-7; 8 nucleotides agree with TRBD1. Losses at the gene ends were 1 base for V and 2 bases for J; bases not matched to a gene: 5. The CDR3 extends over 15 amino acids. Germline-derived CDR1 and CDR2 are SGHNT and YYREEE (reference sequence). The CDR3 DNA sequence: TGTGCCAGCAGCTTGTCCGACAGGGGCACCTACGAGCAGTACTTC. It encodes CASSLSDRGTYEQYF. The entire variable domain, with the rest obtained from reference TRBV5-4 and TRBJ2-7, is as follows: ETGVTQSPTHLIKTRGQQVTLRCSSQSGHNTVSWYQQALGQGPQFIFQYYREEENGRGNFPPRFSGLQFPNYSSELNVNALELDDSALYLCASSLSDRGTYEQYFGPGTRLTVT.

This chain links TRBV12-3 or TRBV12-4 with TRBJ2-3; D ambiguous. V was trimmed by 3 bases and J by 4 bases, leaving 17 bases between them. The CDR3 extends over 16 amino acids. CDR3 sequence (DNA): TGTGCCAGCAGTTTTTTCCGGGCCCTGGGTTCAGATACGCAGTATTTT. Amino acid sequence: CASSFFRALGSDTQYF.

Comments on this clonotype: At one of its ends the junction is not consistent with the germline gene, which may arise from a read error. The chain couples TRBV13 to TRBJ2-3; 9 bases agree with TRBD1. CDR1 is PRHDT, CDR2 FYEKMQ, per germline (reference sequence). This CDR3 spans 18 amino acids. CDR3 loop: CVSSNQLPTGGGLDTQYF. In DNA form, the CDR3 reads TGTGTCAGCAGCAACCAACTACCGACAGGGGGAGGCCTGGATACGCAGTATTTT.

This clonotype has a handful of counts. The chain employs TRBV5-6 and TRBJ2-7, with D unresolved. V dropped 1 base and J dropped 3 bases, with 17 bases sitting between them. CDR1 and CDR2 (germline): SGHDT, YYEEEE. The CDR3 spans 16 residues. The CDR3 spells CASSLPPGPLYYEQYF. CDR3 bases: TGTGCCAGCAGCTTGCCACCCGGACCACTTTACTACGAGCAGTACTTC.

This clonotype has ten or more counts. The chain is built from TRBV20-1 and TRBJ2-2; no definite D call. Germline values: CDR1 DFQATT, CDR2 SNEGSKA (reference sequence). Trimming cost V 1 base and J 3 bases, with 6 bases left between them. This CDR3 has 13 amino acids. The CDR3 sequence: CSARVLDTGELFF. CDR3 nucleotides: TGCAGTGCTAGAGTACTGGACACCGGGGAGCTGTTTTTT.

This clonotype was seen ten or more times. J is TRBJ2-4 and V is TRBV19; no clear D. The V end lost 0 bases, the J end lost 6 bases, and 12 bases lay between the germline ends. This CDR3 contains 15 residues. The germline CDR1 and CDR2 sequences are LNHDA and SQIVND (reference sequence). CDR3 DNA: TGTGCCAGTAGTATAGATCTAGGACCGAGAAACATTCAGTACTTC. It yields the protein CASSIDLGPRNIQYF.